A selection of T cell receptor beta chains follows, all from one sample in a study of cytomegalovirus exposure and HLA in healthy donors. The repertoire was sequenced with immunoSEQ multiplex PCR; TCRdb's copy has only in-frame clones and lacks some. The repertoire holds 110,000 or so clones, with approximately 69% as singletons. The specimen was PBMCs. The source of these receptors is a woman in her thirties or forties in good health and CMV-seropositive. The CDR3 runs from the conserved cysteine through the conserved F or W. D genes are given only for firm matches. The size entry is marked missing in some rows and otherwise reads once, few, many or a size class.

>-|TRBV19|TRBD1|TRBJ1-3
CASSRTSGTGSGNTIYF
TGTGCCAGTAGTCGAACATCCGGGACAGGCTCTGGAAACACCATATATTTT
>-|TRBV6-1|TRBD2|TRBJ2-1
CASSSAGGPSNEQFF
TGTGCCAGCTCCTCAGCGGGAGGGCCCTCAAATGAGCAGTTCTTC
>few|TRBV19|-|TRBJ2-2
CASSPSWELFF
TGTGCCAGTAGTCCCTCGTGGGAGCTGTTTTTT
>once|TRBV5-1|-|TRBJ2-7
CASKAGDRTYEQYF
TGCGCCAGTAAAGCAGGGGATAGGACCTACGAGCAGTACTTC
>-|TRBV11-1|TRBD1|TRBJ1-1
CASSSGQGGYWAFF
TGTGCCAGCAGCTCGGGACAGGGGGGCTACTGGGCTTTCTTT
>-|TRBV4-3|TRBD1|TRBJ1-2
CASSQAGTGLYGYTF
TGCGCCAGCAGCCAGGCCGGGACAGGATTATATGGCTACACCTTC
>once|TRBV2|TRBD2|TRBJ2-7
CASRVAGGPGSYEQYF
TGTGCCAGCAGAGTAGCGGGAGGGCCGGGTTCCTACGAGCAGTACTTC
>-|TRBV5-1|-|TRBJ2-7
CASSLGASYEQYF
TGCGCCAGCAGCTTGGGGGCCAGCTACGAGCAGTACTTC
>-|TRBV19|-|TRBJ2-2
CASSHRSAGELFF
TGTGCCAGTAGCCATAGAAGCGCCGGGGAGCTGTTTTTT
>-|TRBV27|TRBD2|TRBJ2-7
CASSWRQGGTSGTYEQYF
TGTGCCAGCAGCTGGCGACAGGGAGGGACTAGCGGTACCTACGAGCAGTACTTC
>-|TRBV15|TRBD1|TRBJ1-1
CATSSPATGSDTEAFF
TGTGCCACCAGCAGTCCCGCGACAGGGTCGGACACTGAAGCTTTCTTT
>-|TRBV6-5|-|TRBJ1-2
CASRLDSHSNYGYTF
TGTGCCAGCAGACTGGACAGCCACTCTAACTATGGCTACACCTTC
>-|TRBV2|TRBD1|TRBJ1-4
CASSDRGQVGEKLFF
TGTGCCAGCAGTGACAGAGGACAGGTTGGGGAAAAACTGTTTTTT
>-|TRBV5-1|TRBD1|TRBJ2-7
CASSKDRVSPYEQYF
TGCGCCAGCAGCAAAGACAGGGTCAGCCCCTACGAGCAGTACTTC
>-|TRBV5-1|-|TRBJ2-5
CASSSTWGYQGQETQYF
TGCGCCAGCAGCTCAACGTGGGGATATCAGGGCCAAGAGACCCAGTACTTC
>-|TRBV6-1|-|TRBJ1-2
CASTSVGRFYGYTF
TGTGCCAGCACTTCGGTCGGCAGGTTTTATGGCTACACCTTC
>-|TRBV9|TRBD2|TRBJ2-3
CASSFQGLAGGSDTQYF
TGTGCCAGCAGCTTCCAGGGACTAGCGGGGGGGTCAGATACGCAGTATTTT